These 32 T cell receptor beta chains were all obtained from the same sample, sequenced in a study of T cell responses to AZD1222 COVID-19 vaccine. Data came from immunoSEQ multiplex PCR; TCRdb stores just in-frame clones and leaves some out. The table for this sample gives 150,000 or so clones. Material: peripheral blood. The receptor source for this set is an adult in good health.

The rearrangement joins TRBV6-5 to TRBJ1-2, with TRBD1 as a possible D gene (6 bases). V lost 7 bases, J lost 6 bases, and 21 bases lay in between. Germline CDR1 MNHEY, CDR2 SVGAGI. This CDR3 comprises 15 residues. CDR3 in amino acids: CASTRTRQVFNGYTF. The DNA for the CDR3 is TGTGCCAGCACCCGAACTAGACAGGTTTTTAATGGCTACACCTTC.

The CDR3 reads CAISPGQVGYGYTF. CDR3 nucleotides: TGTGCCATCAGTCCGGGACAAGTCGGGTATGGCTACACCTTC. V is TRBV10-3 and J is TRBJ1-2, with a possible D match to TRBD1 (6 bases). Germline V CDR1 and CDR2: ENHRY, SYGVKD. The V and J ends lost 5 bases and 5 bases respectively, with 15 bases between them. This CDR3 has 14 residues.

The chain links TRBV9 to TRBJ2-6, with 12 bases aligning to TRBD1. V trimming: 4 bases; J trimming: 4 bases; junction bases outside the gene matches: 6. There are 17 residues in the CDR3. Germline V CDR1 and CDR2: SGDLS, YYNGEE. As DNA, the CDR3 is TGTGCCAGCAGCCAGGGACAGGGGGCGCTCGGGGCCAACGTCCTGACTTTC. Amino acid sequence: CASSQGQGALGANVLTF. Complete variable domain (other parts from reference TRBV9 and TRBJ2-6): DSGVTQTPKHLITATGQRVTLRCSPRSGDLSVYWYQQSLDQGLQFLIQYYNGEERAKGNILERFSAQQFPDLHSELNLSSLELGDSALYFCASSQGQGALGANVLTFGAGSRLTVL.

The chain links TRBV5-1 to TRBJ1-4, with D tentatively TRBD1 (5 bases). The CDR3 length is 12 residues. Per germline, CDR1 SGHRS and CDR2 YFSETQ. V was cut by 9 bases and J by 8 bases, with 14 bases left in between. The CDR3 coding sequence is TGCGCCAAGCGGGACCTGGGGGAAAAACTGTTTTTT. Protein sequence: CAKRDLGEKLFF.

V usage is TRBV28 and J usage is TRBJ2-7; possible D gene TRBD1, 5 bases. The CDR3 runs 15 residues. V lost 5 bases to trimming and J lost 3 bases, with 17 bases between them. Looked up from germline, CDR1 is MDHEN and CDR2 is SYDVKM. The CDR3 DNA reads TGTGCCAGCAGTCCTGGACAAGCCCCTTACTACGAGCAGTACTTC. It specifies CASSPGQAPYYEQYF.

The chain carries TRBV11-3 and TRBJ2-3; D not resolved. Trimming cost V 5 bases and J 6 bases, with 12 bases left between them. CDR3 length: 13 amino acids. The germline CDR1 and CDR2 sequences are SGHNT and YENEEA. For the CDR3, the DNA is TGTGCCAGCAGCCCTCGGGTAATCGATACGCAGTATTTT. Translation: CASSPRVIDTQYF.

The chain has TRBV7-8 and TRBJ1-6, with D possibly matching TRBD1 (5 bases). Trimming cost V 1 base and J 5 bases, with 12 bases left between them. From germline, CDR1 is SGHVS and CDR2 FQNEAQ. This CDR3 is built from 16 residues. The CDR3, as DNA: TGTGCCAGCAGCTTAGGGGGGTTCGCAAATAATTCACCCCTCCACTTT. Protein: CASSLGGFANNSPLHF. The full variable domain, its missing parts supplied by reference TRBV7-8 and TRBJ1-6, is GAGVSQSPRYKVAKRGQDVALRCDPISGHVSLFWYQQALGQGPEFLTYFQNEAQLDKSGLPSDRFFAERPEGSVSTLKIQRTQQEDSAVYLCASSLGGFANNSPLHFGNGTRLTVT.

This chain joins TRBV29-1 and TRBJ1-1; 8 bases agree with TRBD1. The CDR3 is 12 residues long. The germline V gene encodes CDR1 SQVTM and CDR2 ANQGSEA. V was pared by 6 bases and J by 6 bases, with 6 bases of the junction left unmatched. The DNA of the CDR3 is TGCAGCGTAATAGGACAGGGCCCTGAAGCTTTCTTT. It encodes CSVIGQGPEAFF.

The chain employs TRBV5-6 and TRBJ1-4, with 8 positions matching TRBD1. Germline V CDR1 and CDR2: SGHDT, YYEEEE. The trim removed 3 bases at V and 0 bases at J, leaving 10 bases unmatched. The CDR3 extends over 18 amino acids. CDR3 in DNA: TGTGCCAGCAGCTCTGGACAGGGTGCGTCGGCAACTAATGAAAAACTGTTTTTT. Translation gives CASSSGQGASATNEKLFF.

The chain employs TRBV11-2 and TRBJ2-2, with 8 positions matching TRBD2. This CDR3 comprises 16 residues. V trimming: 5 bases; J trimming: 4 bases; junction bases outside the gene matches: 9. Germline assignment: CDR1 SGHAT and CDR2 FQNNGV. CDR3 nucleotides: TGTGCCAGCAGCCAGCGGGAGACCCCGGGCACCGGGGAGCTGTTTTTT. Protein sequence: CASSQRETPGTGELFF. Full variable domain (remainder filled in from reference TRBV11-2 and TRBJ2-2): EAGVAQSPRYKIIEKRQSVAFWCNPISGHATLYWYQQILGQGPKLLIQFQNNGVVDDSQLPKDRFSAERLKGVDSTLKIQPAKLEDSAVYLCASSQRETPGTGELFFGEGSRLTVL.

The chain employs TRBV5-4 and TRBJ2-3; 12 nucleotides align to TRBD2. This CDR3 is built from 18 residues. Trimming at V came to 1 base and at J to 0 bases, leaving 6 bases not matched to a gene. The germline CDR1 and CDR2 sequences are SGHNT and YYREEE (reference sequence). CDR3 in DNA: TGTGCCAGCAGCTTGAACCTAGCGGGGGGGCTGAGCACAGATACGCAGTATTTT. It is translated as CASSLNLAGGLSTDTQYF.

CDR3 loop: CASSQMVHNEQFF. For the CDR3, the DNA is TGTGCCAGCAGCCAAATGGTGCACAATGAGCAGTTCTTC. The chain has TRBV3-1 (or the pseudogene TRBV3-2) and TRBJ2-1; D is unclear. Looked up from germline, CDR1 is LGHDT and CDR2 is YNNKEL (reference sequence). CDR3 length equals 13 residues. The germline V and J ends were trimmed by 2 bases and 5 bases, with 7 bases remaining between them.

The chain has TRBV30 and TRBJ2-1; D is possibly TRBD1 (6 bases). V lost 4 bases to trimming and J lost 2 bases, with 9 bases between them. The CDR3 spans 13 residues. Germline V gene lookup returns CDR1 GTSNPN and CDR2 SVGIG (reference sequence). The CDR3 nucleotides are TGTGCCTGGACCGGGACAACCTACAATGAGCAGTTCTTC. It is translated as CAWTGTTYNEQFF. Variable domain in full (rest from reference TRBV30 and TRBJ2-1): SQTIHQWPATLVQPVGSPLSLECTVEGTSNPNLYWYRQAAGRGLQLLFYSVGIGQISSEVPQNLSASRPQDRQFILSSKKLLLSDSGFYLCAWTGTTYNEQFFGPGTRLTVL.

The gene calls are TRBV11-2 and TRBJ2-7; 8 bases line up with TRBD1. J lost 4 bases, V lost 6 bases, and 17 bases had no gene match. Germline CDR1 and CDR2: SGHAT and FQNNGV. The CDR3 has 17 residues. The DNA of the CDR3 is TGTGCCAGCAGGACCAATGTACCGGGACAGGCCGCTTACGAGCAGTACTTC. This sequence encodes CASRTNVPGQAAYEQYF. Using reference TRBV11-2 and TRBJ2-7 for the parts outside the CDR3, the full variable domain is EAGVAQSPRYKIIEKRQSVAFWCNPISGHATLYWYQQILGQGPKLLIQFQNNGVVDDSQLPKDRFSAERLKGVDSTLKIQPAKLEDSAVYLCASRTNVPGQAAYEQYFGPGTRLTVT.

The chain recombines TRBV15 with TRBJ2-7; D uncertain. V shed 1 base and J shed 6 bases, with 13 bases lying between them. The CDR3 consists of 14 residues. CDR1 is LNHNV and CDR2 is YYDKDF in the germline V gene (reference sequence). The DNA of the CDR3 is TGTGCCACCAGCAGAGTTTTGGGTTTGAGCGAGCAGTACTTC. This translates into CATSRVLGLSEQYF.

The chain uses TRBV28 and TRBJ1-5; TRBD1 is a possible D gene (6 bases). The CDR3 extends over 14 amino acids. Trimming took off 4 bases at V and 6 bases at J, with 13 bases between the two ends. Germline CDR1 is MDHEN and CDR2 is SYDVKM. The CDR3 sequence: CASSSPGARQPQHF. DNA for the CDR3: TGTGCCAGCAGTTCCCCGGGGGCACGTCAGCCCCAGCATTTT.

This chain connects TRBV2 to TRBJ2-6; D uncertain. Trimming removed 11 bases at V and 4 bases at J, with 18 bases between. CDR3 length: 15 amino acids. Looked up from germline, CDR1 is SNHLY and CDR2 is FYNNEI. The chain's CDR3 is CAGRSILRGANVLTF. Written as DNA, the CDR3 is TGTGCCGGACGCTCCATACTGAGGGGGGCCAACGTCCTGACTTTC. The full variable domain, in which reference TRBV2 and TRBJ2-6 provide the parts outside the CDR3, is EPEVTQTPSHQVTQMGQEVILRCVPISNHLYFYWYRQILGQKVEFLVSFYNNEISEKSEIFDDQFSVERPDGSNFTLKIRSTKLEDSAMYFCAGRSILRGANVLTFGAGSRLTVL.

CDR3 nucleotide sequence: TGTGCCTGGAGTGCCCGAGGGGGGAGTAACCAGCCCCAGCATTTT. This gives the protein CAWSARGGSNQPQHF. This chain connects TRBV30 to TRBJ1-5; possibly TRBD1 for D (6 bases). The germline V and J ends were trimmed by 1 base and 7 bases, with 17 bases remaining between them. Germline loops: CDR1 GTSNPN, CDR2 SVGIG (reference sequence). The CDR3 runs to 15 residues.

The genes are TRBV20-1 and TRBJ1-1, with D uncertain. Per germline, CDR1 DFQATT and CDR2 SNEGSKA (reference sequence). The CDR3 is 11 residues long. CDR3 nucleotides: TGCAGGGGATCCAATGGGACTGAAGCTTTCTTT. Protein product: CRGSNGTEAFF.

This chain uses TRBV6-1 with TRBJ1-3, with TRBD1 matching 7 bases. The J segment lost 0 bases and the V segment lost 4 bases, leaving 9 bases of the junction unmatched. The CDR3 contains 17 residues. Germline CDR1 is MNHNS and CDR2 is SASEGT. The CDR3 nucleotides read TGTGCCAGCAGTGGAAGACAGGGAGGGATCTCTGGAAACACCATATATTTT. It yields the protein CASSGRQGGISGNTIYF.

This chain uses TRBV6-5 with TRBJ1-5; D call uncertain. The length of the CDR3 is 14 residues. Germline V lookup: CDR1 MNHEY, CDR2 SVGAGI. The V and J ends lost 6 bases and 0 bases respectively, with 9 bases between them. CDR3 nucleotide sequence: TGTGCCAGCAGCTGGGGATATAGCAATCAGCCCCAGCATTTT. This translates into CASSWGYSNQPQHF.

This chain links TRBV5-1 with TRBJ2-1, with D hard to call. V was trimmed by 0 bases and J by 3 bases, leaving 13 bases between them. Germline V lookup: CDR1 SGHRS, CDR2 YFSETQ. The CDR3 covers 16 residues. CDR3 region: CASSLVGNKGYNEQFF. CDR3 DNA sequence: TGCGCCAGCAGCTTGGTGGGCAATAAGGGCTACAATGAGCAGTTCTTC.

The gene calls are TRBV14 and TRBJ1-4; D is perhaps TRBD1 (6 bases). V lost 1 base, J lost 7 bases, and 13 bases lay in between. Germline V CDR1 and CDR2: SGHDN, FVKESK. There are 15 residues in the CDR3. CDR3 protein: CASSQGLGAGEKLFF. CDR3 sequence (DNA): TGTGCCAGCAGCCAAGGTTTGGGGGCAGGTGAAAAACTGTTTTTT.

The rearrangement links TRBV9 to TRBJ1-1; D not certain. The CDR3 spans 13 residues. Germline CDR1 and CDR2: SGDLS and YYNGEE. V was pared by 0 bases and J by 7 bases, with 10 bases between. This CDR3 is CASSVVTAGEAFF. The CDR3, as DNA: TGTGCCAGCAGCGTAGTTACGGCAGGTGAAGCTTTCTTT.

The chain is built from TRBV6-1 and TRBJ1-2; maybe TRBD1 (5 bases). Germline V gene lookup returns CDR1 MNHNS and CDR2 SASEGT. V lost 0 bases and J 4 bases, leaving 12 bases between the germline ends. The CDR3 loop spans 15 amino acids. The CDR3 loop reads CASSEAGQALYGYTF. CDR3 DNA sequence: TGTGCCAGCAGTGAAGCGGGGCAGGCCCTCTATGGCTACACCTTC.

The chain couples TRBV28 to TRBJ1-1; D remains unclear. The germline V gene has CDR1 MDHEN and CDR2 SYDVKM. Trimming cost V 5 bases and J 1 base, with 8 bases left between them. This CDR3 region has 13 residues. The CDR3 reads CASSLRRNTEAFF. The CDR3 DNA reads TGTGCCAGCAGTCTCCGGAGGAACACTGAAGCTTTCTTT.

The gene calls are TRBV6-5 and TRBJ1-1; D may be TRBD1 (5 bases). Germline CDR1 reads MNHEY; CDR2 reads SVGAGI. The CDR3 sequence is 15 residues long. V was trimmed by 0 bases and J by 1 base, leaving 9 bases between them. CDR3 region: CASSYSWQGNTEAFF. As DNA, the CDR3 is TGTGCCAGCAGTTACTCGTGGCAGGGGAACACTGAAGCTTTCTTT.

DNA for the CDR3: TGTGCCAGCAGCTTACGCCGGGACAGGGATCAGTACTTC. Translated: CASSLRRDRDQYF. The chain joins TRBV7-8 to TRBJ2-7; TRBD1 aligns across 9 bases. V lost 2 bases, J lost 10 bases, and 6 bases stayed unmatched. CDR3 length: 13 amino acids. Germline V gene sequence: CDR1 SGHVS, CDR2 FQNEAQ.

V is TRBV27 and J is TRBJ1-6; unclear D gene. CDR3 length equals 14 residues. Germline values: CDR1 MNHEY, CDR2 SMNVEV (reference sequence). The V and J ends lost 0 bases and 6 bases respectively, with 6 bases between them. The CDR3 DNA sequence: TGTGCCAGCAGTTTATCCCGGTCTAATTCACCCCTCCACTTT. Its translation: CASSLSRSNSPLHF.

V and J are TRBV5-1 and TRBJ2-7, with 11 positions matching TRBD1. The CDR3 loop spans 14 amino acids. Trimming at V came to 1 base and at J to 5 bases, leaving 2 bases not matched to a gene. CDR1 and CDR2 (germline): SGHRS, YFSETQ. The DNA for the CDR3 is TGCGCCAGCAGCTTGTCGGGACAGGGGGACGAGCAGTACTTC. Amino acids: CASSLSGQGDEQYF.

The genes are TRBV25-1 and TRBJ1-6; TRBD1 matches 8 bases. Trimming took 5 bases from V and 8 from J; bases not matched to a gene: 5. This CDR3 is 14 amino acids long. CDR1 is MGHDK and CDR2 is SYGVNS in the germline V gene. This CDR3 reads CASSPGGAYSPLHF. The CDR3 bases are TGTGCCAGCAGTCCAGGGGGCGCATATTCACCCCTCCACTTT.

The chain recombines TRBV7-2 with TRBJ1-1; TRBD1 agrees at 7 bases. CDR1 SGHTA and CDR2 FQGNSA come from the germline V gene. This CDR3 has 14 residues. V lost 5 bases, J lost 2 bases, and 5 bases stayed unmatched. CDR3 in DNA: TGTGCCAGCAGCGTAACAGGGGACAACACTGAAGCTTTCTTT. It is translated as CASSVTGDNTEAFF. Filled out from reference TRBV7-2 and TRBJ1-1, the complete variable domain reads GAGVSQSPSNKVTEKGKDVELRCDPISGHTALYWYRQSLGQGLEFLIYFQGNSAPDKSGLPSDRFSAERTGGSVSTLTIQRTQQEDSAVYLCASSVTGDNTEAFFGQGTRLTVV.